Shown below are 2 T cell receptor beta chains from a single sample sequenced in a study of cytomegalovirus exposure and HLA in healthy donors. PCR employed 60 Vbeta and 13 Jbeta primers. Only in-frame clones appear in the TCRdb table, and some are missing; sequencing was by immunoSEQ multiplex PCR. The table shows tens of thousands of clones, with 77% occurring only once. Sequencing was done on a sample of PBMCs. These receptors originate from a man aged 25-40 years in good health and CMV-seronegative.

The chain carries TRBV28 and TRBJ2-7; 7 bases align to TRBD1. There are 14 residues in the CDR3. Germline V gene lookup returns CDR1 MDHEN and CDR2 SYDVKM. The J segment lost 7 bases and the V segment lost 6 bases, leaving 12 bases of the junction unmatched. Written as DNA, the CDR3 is TGTGCCAGCAGGTGGGACAGCGACTTGCGGGAGCAGTACTTC. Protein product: CASRWDSDLREQYF.

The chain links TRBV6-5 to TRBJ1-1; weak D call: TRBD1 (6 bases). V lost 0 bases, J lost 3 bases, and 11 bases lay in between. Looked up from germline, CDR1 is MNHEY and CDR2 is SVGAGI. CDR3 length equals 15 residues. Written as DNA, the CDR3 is TGTGCCAGCAGTTACTCGGGACAAGGGGACACTGAAGCTTTCTTT. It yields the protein CASSYSGQGDTEAFF.